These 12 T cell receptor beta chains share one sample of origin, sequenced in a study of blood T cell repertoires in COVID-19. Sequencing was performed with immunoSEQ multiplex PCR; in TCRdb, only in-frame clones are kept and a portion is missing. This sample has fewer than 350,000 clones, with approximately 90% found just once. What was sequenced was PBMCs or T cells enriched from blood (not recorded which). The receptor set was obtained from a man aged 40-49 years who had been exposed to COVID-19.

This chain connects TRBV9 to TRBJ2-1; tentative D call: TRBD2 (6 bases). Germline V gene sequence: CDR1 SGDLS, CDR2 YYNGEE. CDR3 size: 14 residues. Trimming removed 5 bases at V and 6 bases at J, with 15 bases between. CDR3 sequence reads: CASSPTGTVNEQFF. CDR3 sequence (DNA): TGTGCCAGCAGTCCTACCGGGACTGTCAATGAGCAGTTCTTC.

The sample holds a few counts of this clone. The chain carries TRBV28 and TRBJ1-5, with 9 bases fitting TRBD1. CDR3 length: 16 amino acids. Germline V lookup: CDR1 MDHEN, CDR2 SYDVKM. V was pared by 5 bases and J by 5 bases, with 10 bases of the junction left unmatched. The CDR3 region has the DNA TGTGCCAGCAGTCCTTATTTAGACAGGGGGGATCAGCCCCAGCATTTT. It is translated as CASSPYLDRGDQPQHF.

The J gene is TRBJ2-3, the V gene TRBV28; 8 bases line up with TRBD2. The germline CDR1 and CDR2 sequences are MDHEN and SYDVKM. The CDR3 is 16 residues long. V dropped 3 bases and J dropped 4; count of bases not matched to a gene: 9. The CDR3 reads CASSFRREGHADTQYF. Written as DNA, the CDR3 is TGTGCCAGCAGTTTTCGACGGGAGGGACACGCAGATACGCAGTATTTT. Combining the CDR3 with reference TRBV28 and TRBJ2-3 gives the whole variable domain DVKVTQSSRYLVKRTGEKVFLECVQDMDHENMFWYRQDPGLGLRLIYFSYDVKMKEKGDIPEGYSVSREKKERFSLILESASTNQTSMYLCASSFRREGHADTQYFGPGTRLTVL.

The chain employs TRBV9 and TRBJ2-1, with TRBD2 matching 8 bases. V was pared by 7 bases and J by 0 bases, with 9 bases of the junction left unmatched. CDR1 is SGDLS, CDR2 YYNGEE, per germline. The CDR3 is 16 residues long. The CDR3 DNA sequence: TGTGCCAGCTCCCCTGCCGGGAGGGGCTCCTACAATGAGCAGTTCTTC. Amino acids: CASSPAGRGSYNEQFF.

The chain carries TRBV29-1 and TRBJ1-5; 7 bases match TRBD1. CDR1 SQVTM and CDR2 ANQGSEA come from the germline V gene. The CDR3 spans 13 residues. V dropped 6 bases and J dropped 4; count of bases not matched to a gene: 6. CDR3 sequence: CSVRTGLNQPQHF. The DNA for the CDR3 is TGCAGCGTCCGGACAGGCCTGAATCAGCCCCAGCATTTT.

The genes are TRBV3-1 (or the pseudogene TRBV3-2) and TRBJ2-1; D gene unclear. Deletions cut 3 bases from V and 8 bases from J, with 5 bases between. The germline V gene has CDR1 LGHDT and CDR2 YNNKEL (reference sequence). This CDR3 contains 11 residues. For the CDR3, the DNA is TGTGCCAGCAGCCATATCCATGAGCAGTTCTTC. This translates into CASSHIHEQFF.

CDR3 region: CASSQDAGVWTEAFF. The CDR3, as DNA: TGTGCCAGCAGCCAAGATGCGGGGGTGTGGACTGAAGCTTTCTTT. The V and J genes are TRBV14 and TRBJ1-1; tentatively, D is TRBD1 (5 bases). Trimming pared 0 bases from V and 5 bases from J, leaving 13 bases between. This CDR3 is 15 amino acids long. From germline, CDR1 is SGHDN and CDR2 FVKESK. The full variable domain, rest sourced from reference TRBV14 and TRBJ1-1, is EAGVTQFPSHSVIEKGQTVTLRCDPISGHDNLYWYRRVMGKEIKFLLHFVKESKQDESGMPNNRFLAERTGGTYSTLKVQPAELEDSGVYFCASSQDAGVWTEAFFGQGTRLTVV.

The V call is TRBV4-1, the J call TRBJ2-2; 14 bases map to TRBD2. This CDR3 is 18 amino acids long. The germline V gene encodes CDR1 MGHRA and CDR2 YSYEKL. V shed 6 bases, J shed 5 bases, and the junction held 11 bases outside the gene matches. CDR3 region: CASSPGTSGRLYTGELFF. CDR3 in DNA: TGCGCCAGCAGTCCCGGGACTAGCGGGAGATTATATACCGGGGAGCTGTTTTTT.

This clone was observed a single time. Here the CDR3 reads CASSLGGSNTIYF. The DNA for the CDR3 is TGCGCCAGCAGCTTAGGAGGGTCCAACACCATATATTTT. The chain combines TRBV5-1 with TRBJ1-3; no definite D call. CDR1 and CDR2 (germline): SGHRS, YFSETQ. Trimming left V 2 bases short and J 7 bases short, with 10 bases between. The CDR3 is made up of 13 amino acids.

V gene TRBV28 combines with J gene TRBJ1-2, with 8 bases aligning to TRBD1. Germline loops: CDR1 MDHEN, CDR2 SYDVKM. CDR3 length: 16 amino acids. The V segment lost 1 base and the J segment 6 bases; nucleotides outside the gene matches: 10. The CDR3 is CASSLYGGTGANGYTF. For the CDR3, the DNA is TGTGCCAGCAGTTTATATGGTGGGACAGGCGCGAATGGCTACACCTTC.

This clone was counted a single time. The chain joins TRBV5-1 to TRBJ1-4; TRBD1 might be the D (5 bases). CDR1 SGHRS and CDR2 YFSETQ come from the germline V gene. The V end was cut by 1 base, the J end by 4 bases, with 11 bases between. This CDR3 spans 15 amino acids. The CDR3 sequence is CASSLSGLSNEKLFF. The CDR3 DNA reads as TGCGCCAGCAGCTTGTCGGGACTTAGTAATGAAAAACTGTTTTTT.

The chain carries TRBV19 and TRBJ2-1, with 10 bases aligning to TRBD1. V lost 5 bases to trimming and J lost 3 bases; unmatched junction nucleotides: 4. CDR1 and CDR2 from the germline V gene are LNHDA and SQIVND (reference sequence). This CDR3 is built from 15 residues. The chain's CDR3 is CASSQTGGIYNEQFF. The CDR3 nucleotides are TGTGCCAGTAGTCAGACAGGGGGCATCTACAATGAGCAGTTCTTC. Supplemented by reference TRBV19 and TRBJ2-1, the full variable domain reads DGGITQSPKYLFRKEGQNVTLSCEQNLNHDAMYWYRQDPGQGLRLIYYSQIVNDFQKGDIAEGYSVSREKKESFPLTVTSAQKNPTAFYLCASSQTGGIYNEQFFGPGTRLTVL.